This entry concerns a single T cell receptor beta chain. Unmatched junction bases numbered 5, after V lost 4 bases and J lost 5 bases. The germline V gene has CDR1 SGDLS and CDR2 YYNGEE. The CDR3 is 15 residues long. The data originate from a study of blood T cell repertoires in COVID-19. Produced via immunoSEQ multiplex PCR; TCRdb's table is partial and in-frame only. This sample has some 76,000 clones, with around 83% found just once. The chain links TRBV9 to TRBJ1-6; 8 bases map to TRBD1. The clonotype comes from a human donor in a cohort sampled during active COVID-19. The sequencing input was peripheral blood. CDR3 protein: CASSPQGADNSPLHF. CDR3 nucleotide sequence: TGTGCCAGCAGCCCCCAGGGGGCAGATAATTCACCCCTCCACTTT.